A single T cell receptor (delta chain) is shown here with its context. Its antigen is unknown. The protein TCRdb gives is from a much larger clone and does not agree with this DNA's translation at residue 15, likely a read error; the protein shown here comes from the DNA. The data stem from a study of γδ T cells in repeated Plasmodium falciparum infection. Overall study context: Timepoints: baseline, immediately before selected infections, and 21 days after every infection. Study-level findings and limits: Compared with Australian children, Malian Vdelta2-negative repertoires seemed more clonal, less diverse, less shared.

The germline gives CDR1 TSWWSYY, CDR2 QGS. The CDR3 has 18 amino acids. TCRdb reprocessed the multiplex PCR reads using CATT. The repertoire holds more than 45,000 delta-chain clones, with roughly 1.8% as singletons. Gammadelta T cells were flow-sorted from PBMC into Vgamma9/Vdelta2+ and Vdelta2-negative populations for bulk analysis. Sequenced input: gamma-delta T cells from blood. The chain uses TRDV1 and TRDJ1; maybe TRDD3 (5 bases). The TCR comes from a pool of human donors (malaria-infected and uninfected, not separated). The CDR3: CALGERTTWGPIADELIF. For the CDR3, the DNA is TGTGCTCTTGGGGAACGCACCACTTGGGGACCTATCGCCGATGAACTCATCTTT.